Below are 21 T cell receptor beta chains sequenced from a single sample in a study of blood T cells in healthy people across ages. Alongside a J-beta primer mix, a sample-barcoded 5' primer served in a second PCR lasting about 7 to 12 cycles. In TCRdb, the 5' RACE reads were re-called with MiXCR into one record per CDR3 protein. The table shows approximately 810,000 distinct CDR3 sequences, with 25% to 30% occurring only once. The source material was blood. These receptors were obtained from a woman of 80 years or more in good health.

This clonotype was seen at least ten times. The rearrangement links TRBV3-1 to TRBJ2-5, with D perhaps matching TRBD2 (6 bases). Trimming took 1 base from V and 6 from J, leaving 12 bases between them. Per germline, CDR1 LGHDT and CDR2 YNNKEL (reference sequence). The CDR3 contains 14 residues. CDR3 protein: CASSQGRGRKTQYF. In DNA, the CDR3 is TGTGCCAGCAGCCAAGGGCGGGGACGAAAGACCCAGTACTTC.

There are many counts of this clonotype. V is TRBV6-6 and J is TRBJ1-4; no firm D call. Per germline, CDR1 MNHNY and CDR2 SVGAGI (reference sequence). V was pared by 7 bases and J by 7 bases, with 13 bases between. The CDR3 extends over 13 amino acids. The CDR3 nucleotides read TGTGCCAGCACGCGCCGGGAGGGTGAAAAACTGTTTTTT. Protein product: CASTRREGEKLFF.

The V call is TRBV5-5, the J call TRBJ1-4, with D perhaps TRBD1 (6 bases). The germline V and J ends were trimmed by 3 bases and 3 bases, with 12 bases remaining between them. The CDR3 has 15 residues. CDR1 is SGHKS, CDR2 YYEKEE, per germline (reference sequence). The CDR3 nucleotides read TGTGCCAGCAGCTCACAGGGTTCCTCTAATGAAAAACTGTTTTTT. It translates to CASSSQGSSNEKLFF.

This clonotype was counted at least ten times. This chain uses TRBV6-5 with TRBJ2-7; D gene uncertain. CDR3 length: 12 amino acids. Germline CDR1 reads MNHEY; CDR2 reads SVGAGI. V shed 8 bases and J shed 4 bases, with 12 bases lying between them. CDR3 loop: CASGEYTYEQYF. In nucleotides, the CDR3 is TGTGCCAGCGGGGAATACACTTACGAGCAGTACTTC.

The genes are TRBV11-2 and TRBJ2-3; D uncertain. This CDR3 region has 15 residues. V lost 6 bases and J lost 2, with 15 bases in between. The germline CDR1 and CDR2 sequences are SGHAT and FQNNGV. The CDR3 region has the DNA TGTGCCAGCAGTCCCTCTAGGTGGCCCACAGATACGCAGTATTTT. Encoded protein: CASSPSRWPTDTQYF.

The V call is TRBV15, the J call TRBJ1-2, with 8 bases aligning to TRBD1. This CDR3 spans 14 amino acids. Germline assignment: CDR1 LNHNV and CDR2 YYDKDF (reference sequence). J gave up 3 bases and V 4 bases, and 4 bases lay outside the gene matches. CDR3 coding DNA: TGTGCCACCAGCACCCTGGACAGGGACTATGGCTACACCTTC. Its protein is CATSTLDRDYGYTF.

V is TRBV7-2 and J is TRBJ2-1; D unclear. The DNA matches TRBJ2-7 better at its end, which makes the J call doubtful. The CDR3 runs to 13 residues. Per germline, CDR1 SGHTA and CDR2 FQGNSA. CDR3 DNA sequence: TGTGCCAGCAGCTTAATTCGGTACAATGAGCAGTACTTC. It codes for CASSLIRYNEQYF.

This clonotype was observed many times. The rearrangement uses TRBV12-3 or TRBV12-4 and TRBJ2-7, with D possibly TRBD2 on 5 matching bases. Trimming took 1 base from V and 6 from J, leaving 13 bases between them. The CDR3 contains 14 residues. CDR3 protein: CASSLGGSFGEQYF. CDR3 bases: TGTGCCAGCAGTTTAGGAGGGAGTTTCGGCGAGCAGTACTTC.

This clonotype was recorded at least ten times. The J gene is TRBJ2-5, the V gene TRBV3-1; 9 bases fit TRBD1. The junction had 4 bases not matched to a gene; V was cut back by 6 bases and J by 5 bases. This CDR3 has 13 amino acids. CDR1 and CDR2 (germline): LGHDT, YNNKEL (reference sequence). CDR3 sequence: CASRLGQGETQYF. Written as DNA, the CDR3 is TGTGCCAGCAGACTGGGACAGGGCGAGACCCAGTACTTC.

The chain carries TRBV12-3 or TRBV12-4 and TRBJ2-7; a weak D match, TRBD1 (6 bases). The CDR3 has 15 residues. V was trimmed by 6 bases and J by 7 bases, leaving 22 bases between them. In nucleotides, the CDR3 is TGTGCCAGCAGCCCAGGGGTGGCGGTACGAAATGAGCAGTACTTC. It translates to CASSPGVAVRNEQYF.

Regarding this clonotype: A much bigger clone sits one base away, suggesting this may be a read error. This chain joins TRBV12-3 or TRBV12-4 and TRBJ2-5, with 7 bases matching TRBD2. V dropped 7 bases and J dropped 5; count of bases not matched to a gene: 10. This CDR3 has 14 amino acids. Here the CDR3 DNA reads TGTGCCAGCACCTTGGCGGGGGTGGGTGAGACCCAGTACTTC. Amino acid sequence: CASTLAGVGETQYF.

A note on this clonotype: One end of the junction does not line up with germline, which may come from a read error. J is TRBJ1-4 and V is TRBV12-3 or TRBV12-4, with D hard to call. The CDR3 spans 14 residues. This CDR3 reads CGSSLQGVKEKRFF. The CDR3 bases are TGTGGCAGCAGTTTACAAGGAGTTAAAGAAAAACGGTTTTTT.

This clonotype was picked up many times. The chain joins TRBV7-2 to TRBJ2-7; D is uncertain. The germline V gene has CDR1 SGHTA and CDR2 FQGNSA. There are 13 residues in the CDR3. Trimming took off 3 bases at V and 5 bases at J, with 11 bases between the two ends. The CDR3: CASSLYDGDEQYF. CDR3 sequence (DNA): TGTGCCAGCAGCTTGTACGACGGAGACGAGCAGTACTTC. Complete variable domain (other parts from reference TRBV7-2 and TRBJ2-7): GAGVSQSPSNKVTEKGKDVELRCDPISGHTALYWYRQSLGQGLEFLIYFQGNSAPDKSGLPSDRFSAERTGGSVSTLTIQRTQQEDSAVYLCASSLYDGDEQYFGPGTRLTVT.

This clonotype was counted ten times or more. The chain couples TRBV25-1 to TRBJ2-7, with D uncertain. The CDR3 contains 12 residues. V lost 2 bases to trimming and J lost 3 bases, with 5 bases between them. Looked up from germline, CDR1 is MGHDK and CDR2 is SYGVNS. The CDR3 is CASSEGLYEQYF. CDR3 bases: TGTGCCAGCAGTGAAGGCCTCTACGAGCAGTACTTC.

The V gene is TRBV5-1, the J gene TRBJ2-5; TRBD1 matches 10 bases. The DNA end favors TRBJ2-7, so the J call may be wrong. This CDR3 spans 16 amino acids. The V gene's germline CDR1 is SGHRS and CDR2 YFSETQ. The CDR3 DNA reads as TGCGCCAGCAGCCTCTCATGGACAGGGGGGGTGTACGAGCAGTACTTC. It translates to CASSLSWTGGVYEQYF.

Many counts were recorded for this clonotype. The chain links TRBV9 to TRBJ2-5; 11 nucleotides match TRBD2. Germline values: CDR1 SGDLS, CDR2 YYNGEE. The V and J ends lost 3 bases and 2 bases, in that order; junction bases with no gene match: 3. The CDR3 covers 15 residues. The CDR3, as DNA: TGTGCCAGCAGCGCCCGACTAGCGGGGCAAGAGACCCAGTACTTC. Translating it yields CASSARLAGQETQYF.

This clonotype showed up many times. The V gene is TRBV7-2, the J gene TRBJ1-6; no clear D gene. CDR1 is SGHTA, CDR2 FQGNSA, per germline. Trimming shortened V by 0 bases and J by 5 bases, and 2 bases separated the two germline ends. The CDR3 totals 13 residues. CDR3 DNA sequence: TGTGCCAGCAGCTTAGCAAATAATTCACCCCTCCACTTT. This sequence encodes CASSLANNSPLHF.

The chain joins TRBV11-3 to TRBJ2-1, with 10 bases aligning to TRBD1. CDR1 SGHNT and CDR2 YENEEA come from the germline V gene. V trimming: 4 bases; J trimming: 12 bases; junction bases outside the gene matches: 15. The CDR3 loop spans 16 amino acids. The CDR3 nucleotides read TGTGCCAGCAGCTCAGGGACAGGGGCCCGAGTAATGGTGCAGTTCTTC. Translated, it gives CASSSGTGARVMVQFF.

Turning to this clonotype: A single base separates this from a much larger clone, so it may be a read error. Here the CDR3 DNA reads TGTGCCAGCAGTAACGGGCTGGGGTATGGCAATGAGCAGTACTTC. Translation gives CASSNGLGYGNEQYF. The V and J genes are TRBV6-6 and TRBJ2-7, with D hard to call. CDR3 size: 15 residues. V dropped 5 bases and J dropped 7 bases, with 21 bases sitting between them. Looked up from germline, CDR1 is MNHNY and CDR2 is SVGAGI (reference sequence).

About this clonotype: A read error may account for a junction end that differs from germline. The chain has TRBV7-8 and TRBJ2-5, with 9 bases identical to TRBD1. Looked up from germline, CDR1 is SGHVS and CDR2 is FQNEAQ. The CDR3 runs 16 residues. As DNA, the CDR3 is TGTGCCTGCAGCTTAGGGACAGGGACTTACCAAGAGACCCAGTACTTC. Amino acids: CACSLGTGTYQETQYF.

The table lists this clonotype with many counts. This may stem from a read error, because a much larger clone lies one nucleotide away. The genes are TRBV10-3 and TRBJ2-5, with D possibly being TRBD1 or TRBD2 (5 bases each). Germline V gene sequence: CDR1 ENHRY, CDR2 SYGVKD. CDR3 size: 15 residues. Trimming removed 2 bases at V and 11 bases at J, with 21 bases between. CDR3 region: CAISEGGIVGDEQYF. The DNA of the CDR3 is TGTGCCATCAGTGAGGGGGGAATAGTGGGCGATGAGCAGTACTTC.